Sequencing of this T cell receptor beta chain was carried out in a study of cytomegalovirus exposure and HLA in healthy donors. Study observations and caveats: A later analysis linked a missense variant in DCLRE1C to the trimming of TCR beta V and J genes.

CDR1 is SGHNT and CDR2 is YENEEA in the germline V gene. The CDR3 loop spans 16 amino acids. V gave up 2 bases and J gave up 1 base; unmatched junction bases: 4. Primers included in the PCR were 60 Vbeta and 13 Jbeta primers. This table comes from immunoSEQ multiplex PCR, and its TCRdb copy is limited to in-frame clones, with some not included. The sample lists 150,000 to 200,000 clones, over 60% seen once, with around 1% in the top ten. The sample holds a few counts of this clone. As yet, its antigen is unknown. Material for sequencing was PBMCs. This clonotype was obtained from a woman in her 40s in good health and CMV-seronegative. This rearrangement joins TRBV11-3 to TRBJ2-2; 7 bases line up with TRBD2. The CDR3 sequence is CASSLMGGRNTGELFF. As DNA, the CDR3 is TGTGCCAGCAGCTTAATGGGAGGGAGGAACACCGGGGAGCTGTTTTTT.